This TCR beta chain was sequenced for a study of blood T cell repertoires in COVID-19. As for the study in general: Both acute and convalescent COVID-19 samples were obtained from the United States, Italy and Spain. T cells, B-cell-depleted T cells, or PBMCs provided the cDNA or gDNA that served as material.

Seattle's enrolled individuals joined amid active infection and were then monitored longitudinally. CDR1 and CDR2 from the germline V gene are WNHNN and SYGVQD (reference sequence). V shed 0 bases and J 4 bases; nucleotides not matched to a gene: 11. CDR3 length equals 18 residues. As processed by the authors: Amplified reference gene primers provided the basis for estimating nucleated cell counts. Using immunoSEQ multiplex PCR, the repertoire was profiled, and TCRdb retains in-frame clones only, with some absent. The V and J calls and the clone size are those of that table, but D and trimming were determined from the DNA. The data show 150,000 to 190,000 clones, 70% to 90% seen once.

The gene calls are TRBV10-1 and TRBJ2-3, with TRBD2 identical over 9 bases. Material: peripheral blood. This sequence originates from an older woman with COVID-19, enrolled during active disease. CDR3 loop: CASSESWRGGMLADTQYF. Written as DNA, the CDR3 is TGCGCCAGCAGTGAGTCGTGGCGGGGGGGCATGTTGGCAGATACGCAGTATTTT.